This T cell receptor beta chain was sequenced in a study of T cells in Graves' hyperthyroidism and ophthalmopathy. Points on this clonotype: Its antigen remains unidentified.

Overall study results and limits: Using 13 V-J features, a model discriminated ophthalmopathy from stable hyperthyroidism.

TCR beta CDR3 regions were amplified from RNA transcripts. A set of HTBI primers served as the primers for a first-round RT-PCR of the TCR CDR3. TCRdb recomputed calls from the multiplex PCR reads with MiXCR, one row per CDR3 protein. The sample has some 400,000 distinct CDR3 sequences, roughly 13% seen once. The hyperthyroidism patients had all been newly diagnosed, and their disease duration was under 2 months. Their ages ranged from 18 to 65 years. Together with thyroid ultrasound, orbital computed tomography, serum thyroxine and TRAb, clinical symptoms were used for diagnoses. The CDR3 runs to 14 residues. J gave up 0 bases and V 9 bases, and 2 bases lay outside the gene matches. Germline V CDR1 and CDR2: LGHNA, YNFKEQ.

This receptor was identified in a man aged 25-40 years with Graves' hyperthyroidism that later progressed to Graves' ophthalmopathy. The chain has TRBV4-2 and TRBJ2-3, with TRBD2 identical over 11 bases. The sample taken for sequencing was blood. CDR3 DNA: TGTGCCAGTAGCGGGGGGGGGAGCACAGATACGCAGTATTTT. Amino acid sequence: CASSGGGSTDTQYF.